The 18 T cell receptor beta chains listed next were all sequenced from one sample in a study of blood T cell repertoires in COVID-19. Clones were sequenced by immunoSEQ multiplex PCR, and TCRdb holds only the in-frame ones, with some missing. Of about 480,000 clones listed, approximately 88% are singletons. The sequenced sample was PBMCs or T cells enriched from blood (not recorded which). These receptor sequences come from a woman aged 40 to 50 who had recovered from COVID-19.

For this clone: The sample contains more than one DNA sequence encoding this CDR3. This rearrangement joins TRBV5-1 to TRBJ1-5; possible D gene TRBD1, 6 bases. V was trimmed by 0 bases and J by 2 bases, leaving 9 bases between them. The CDR3 is 15 residues long. Looked up from germline, CDR1 is SGHRS and CDR2 is YFSETQ. CDR3 residues: CASSLEGGGNQPQHF. In DNA form, the CDR3 reads TGCGCCAGCAGCTTGGAAGGGGGAGGCAATCAGCCCCAGCATTTT.

The chain has TRBV10-1 and TRBJ2-1; 8 positions match TRBD2. V lost 3 bases, J lost 4 bases, and 5 bases stayed unmatched. The CDR3 loop spans 15 amino acids. Germline V CDR1 and CDR2: WNHNN, SYGVQD (reference sequence). The CDR3 coding sequence is TGCGCCAGCAGTGACGAGCGGGAGCCTTACAATGAGCAGTTCTTC. Encoded protein: CASSDEREPYNEQFF.

This clone was detected only once. The chain joins TRBV5-5 to TRBJ1-3; D ambiguous. Germline V gene lookup returns CDR1 SGHKS and CDR2 YYEKEE (reference sequence). CDR3 size: 20 residues. The germline V and J ends were trimmed by 1 base and 0 bases, with 23 bases remaining between them. The DNA of the CDR3 is TGTGCCAGCAGCTTGTTAGCCGGGAGAAATCCGACACCCTCTGGAAACACCATATATTTT. Residues: CASSLLAGRNPTPSGNTIYF.

The table lists this clone with a few counts. This chain links TRBV4-3 with TRBJ2-3, with 15 bases fitting TRBD2. The CDR3 is 18 amino acids. Germline CDR1 reads LGHNA; CDR2 reads YSLEER. J was trimmed by 6 bases and V by 4 bases; bases with no gene match: 11. In DNA form, the CDR3 reads TGCGCCAGCAGCCGCCACCCGGGACTAGCGGGAGGTGACGATACGCAGTATTTT. It codes for CASSRHPGLAGGDDTQYF.

The V gene is TRBV5-6, the J gene TRBJ2-7; D is perhaps TRBD1 (5 bases). Germline lookup yields CDR1 SGHDT and CDR2 YYEEEE. V gave up 3 bases and J gave up 7 bases, with 8 bases separating them. The length of the CDR3 is 11 residues. The CDR3 nucleotides are TGTGCCAGCAGCTACCAGGGAGAGCAGTACTTC. This sequence encodes CASSYQGEQYF.

This chain connects TRBV7-9 to TRBJ1-4; D call uncertain. This CDR3 has 13 residues. Per the germline V gene, CDR1 is SEHNR and CDR2 is FQNEAQ (reference sequence). Trimming cost V 10 bases and J 5 bases, with 14 bases left between them. CDR3: CATTHHTNEKLFF. In nucleotides, the CDR3 is TGTGCCACCACCCACCACACGAATGAAAAACTGTTTTTT.

This chain links TRBV27 with TRBJ1-2; 8 positions agree with TRBD1. Germline V lookup: CDR1 MNHEY, CDR2 SMNVEV (reference sequence). CDR3 length: 14 amino acids. V shed 3 bases and J 4 bases; nucleotides not matched to a gene: 4. CDR3 sequence reads: CASSFNRGGYGYTF. The CDR3 DNA follows: TGTGCCAGCAGTTTTAACAGGGGGGGCTATGGCTACACCTTC.

The chain uses TRBV18 and TRBJ2-1; 7 nucleotides match TRBD1. Germline loops: CDR1 KGHSH, CDR2 LQKENI. The CDR3 has 14 residues. V was pared by 2 bases and J by 7 bases, with 5 bases of the junction left unmatched. CDR3 coding DNA: TGTGCCAGCTCACCAAATGCACAGGGGAATGAGCAGTTCTTC. Translation: CASSPNAQGNEQFF.

This chain links TRBV5-1 with TRBJ2-3; possibly TRBD1 for D (5 bases). Germline CDR1 SGHRS, CDR2 YFSETQ. This CDR3 contains 16 residues. With 0 bases removed from V and 2 bases from J, the gap between germline ends came to 13 bases. CDR3 in DNA: TGCGCCAGCAGCTTGGATAGCAGGGTTCACACAGATACGCAGTATTTT. Its protein product is CASSLDSRVHTDTQYF.

This clone was detected once. V gene TRBV11-3 combines with J gene TRBJ2-7; TRBD2 matches at 9 bases. Germline loops: CDR1 SGHNT, CDR2 YENEEA. V lost 1 base, J lost 4 bases, and 8 bases stayed unmatched. The CDR3 length is 16 residues. CDR3 in amino acids: CASSLVSAGGLYEQYF. In DNA form, the CDR3 reads TGTGCCAGCAGCTTAGTCTCTGCGGGAGGGCTGTACGAGCAGTACTTC. The full variable domain, completed using reference TRBV11-3 and TRBJ2-7, is EAGVVQSPRYKIIEKKQPVAFWCNPISGHNTLYWYLQNLGQGPELLIRYENEEAVDDSQLPKDRFSAERLKGVDSTLKIQPAELGDSAVYLCASSLVSAGGLYEQYFGPGTRLTVT.

The gene calls are TRBV7-6 and TRBJ2-7; the match to TRBD1 covers 9 bases. The CDR3 loop spans 16 amino acids. The germline V gene encodes CDR1 SGHVS and CDR2 FNYEAQ. V shed 3 bases and J 6 bases; nucleotides not matched to a gene: 12. For the CDR3, the DNA is TGTGCCAGCAGCTTTAGCCCCCCGGGACAGGGAGGCGAGCAGTACTTC. Translation gives CASSFSPPGQGGEQYF.

The chain is built from TRBV5-5 and TRBJ1-6; no definite D call. The CDR3 is 12 residues long. Deletions cut 0 bases from V and 10 bases from J, with 5 bases between. Germline V gene sequence: CDR1 SGHKS, CDR2 YYEKEE (reference sequence). The CDR3 nucleotides read TGTGCCAGCAGCTTGGTACGGTCACCCCTCCACTTT. Amino acids: CASSLVRSPLHF.

This clone was seen once. Other DNA sequences from this sample encode an identical CDR3 as well. V gene TRBV27 combines with J gene TRBJ1-1; D is unclear. The germline CDR1 and CDR2 sequences are MNHEY and SMNVEV (reference sequence). Trimming stripped 6 bases from V and 1 base from J, with 9 bases between. CDR3 length equals 13 residues. Written as DNA, the CDR3 is TGTGCCAGCAGCCTCCTAGGGAACACTGAAGCTTTCTTT. Protein product: CASSLLGNTEAFF.

The V gene is TRBV29-1, the J gene TRBJ1-2, with a tentative D call TRBD1 (6 bases). Trimming removed 7 bases at V and 4 bases at J, with 13 bases between. Looked up from germline, CDR1 is SQVTM and CDR2 is ANQGSEA. The CDR3 loop spans 12 amino acids. CDR3 in DNA: TGCAGCGCCCGGACAGCCGCCTATGGCTACACCTTC. Translation gives CSARTAAYGYTF.

This chain's CDR3 is CSVYSRGGYTF. Written as DNA, the CDR3 is TGCAGCGTTTACTCGCGCGGGGGCTACACCTTC. This chain links TRBV29-1 with TRBJ1-2; D unresolved. The CDR3 sequence is 11 residues long. Between the trimmed V and J ends, which lost 5 bases and 8 bases, there was a span of 12 bases. The V gene's germline CDR1 is SQVTM and CDR2 ANQGSEA.

The chain links TRBV5-8 to TRBJ1-5, with 9 positions matching TRBD1. The CDR3 sequence is 14 residues long. Germline assignment: CDR1 SGHTS and CDR2 YDEGEE. Germline trimming cut 3 bases from V and 6 bases from J; bases unmatched to any gene: 4. The CDR3 nucleotides read TGTGCCAGCAGCTCGGGACAGGGTGGTCAGCCCCAGCATTTT. Encoded protein: CASSSGQGGQPQHF. The full variable domain, its missing parts supplied by reference TRBV5-8 and TRBJ1-5, is EAGVTQSPTHLIKTRGQQATLRCSPISGHTSVYWYQQALGLGLQFLLWYDEGEERNRGNFPPRFSGRQFPNYSSELNVNALELEDSALYLCASSSGQGGQPQHFGDGTRLSIL.

Only a few counts were recorded for this clone. The chain carries TRBV7-2 and TRBJ2-2; TRBD1 is a possible D gene (5 bases). Between the trimmed V and J ends, which lost 1 base and 6 bases, there was a span of 18 bases. The germline V gene encodes CDR1 SGHTA and CDR2 FQGNSA. The CDR3 runs 17 residues. In nucleotides, the CDR3 is TGTGCCAGCAGCTTAGAGTGGCGCAGGGTAAATCCCGGGGAGCTGTTTTTT. As protein: CASSLEWRRVNPGELFF.

The CDR3 reads CASSSRQGYDEQFF. In DNA form, the CDR3 reads TGTGCCAGCAGCTCCCGACAGGGATACGATGAGCAGTTCTTC. This chain uses TRBV7-2 with TRBJ2-1, with TRBD1 matching 7 bases. The CDR3 length is 14 residues. Unmatched junction bases numbered 8, after V lost 4 bases and J lost 8 bases. Germline V gives CDR1 SGHTA, CDR2 FQGNSA. The full variable domain, rest sourced from reference TRBV7-2 and TRBJ2-1, is GAGVSQSPSNKVTEKGKDVELRCDPISGHTALYWYRQSLGQGLEFLIYFQGNSAPDKSGLPSDRFSAERTGGSVSTLTIQRTQQEDSAVYLCASSSRQGYDEQFFGPGTRLTVL.